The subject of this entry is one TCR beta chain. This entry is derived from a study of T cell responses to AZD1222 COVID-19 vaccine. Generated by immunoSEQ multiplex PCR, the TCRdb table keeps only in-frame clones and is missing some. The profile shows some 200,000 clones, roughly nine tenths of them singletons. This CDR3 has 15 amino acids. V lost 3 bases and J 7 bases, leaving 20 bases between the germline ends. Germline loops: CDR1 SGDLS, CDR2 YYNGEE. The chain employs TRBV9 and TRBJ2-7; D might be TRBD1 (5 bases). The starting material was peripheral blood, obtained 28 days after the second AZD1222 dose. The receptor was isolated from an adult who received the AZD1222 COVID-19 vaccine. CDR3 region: CASSAWGSNPQEQYF. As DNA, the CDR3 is TGTGCCAGCAGCGCCTGGGGCTCCAACCCACAGGAGCAGTACTTC.